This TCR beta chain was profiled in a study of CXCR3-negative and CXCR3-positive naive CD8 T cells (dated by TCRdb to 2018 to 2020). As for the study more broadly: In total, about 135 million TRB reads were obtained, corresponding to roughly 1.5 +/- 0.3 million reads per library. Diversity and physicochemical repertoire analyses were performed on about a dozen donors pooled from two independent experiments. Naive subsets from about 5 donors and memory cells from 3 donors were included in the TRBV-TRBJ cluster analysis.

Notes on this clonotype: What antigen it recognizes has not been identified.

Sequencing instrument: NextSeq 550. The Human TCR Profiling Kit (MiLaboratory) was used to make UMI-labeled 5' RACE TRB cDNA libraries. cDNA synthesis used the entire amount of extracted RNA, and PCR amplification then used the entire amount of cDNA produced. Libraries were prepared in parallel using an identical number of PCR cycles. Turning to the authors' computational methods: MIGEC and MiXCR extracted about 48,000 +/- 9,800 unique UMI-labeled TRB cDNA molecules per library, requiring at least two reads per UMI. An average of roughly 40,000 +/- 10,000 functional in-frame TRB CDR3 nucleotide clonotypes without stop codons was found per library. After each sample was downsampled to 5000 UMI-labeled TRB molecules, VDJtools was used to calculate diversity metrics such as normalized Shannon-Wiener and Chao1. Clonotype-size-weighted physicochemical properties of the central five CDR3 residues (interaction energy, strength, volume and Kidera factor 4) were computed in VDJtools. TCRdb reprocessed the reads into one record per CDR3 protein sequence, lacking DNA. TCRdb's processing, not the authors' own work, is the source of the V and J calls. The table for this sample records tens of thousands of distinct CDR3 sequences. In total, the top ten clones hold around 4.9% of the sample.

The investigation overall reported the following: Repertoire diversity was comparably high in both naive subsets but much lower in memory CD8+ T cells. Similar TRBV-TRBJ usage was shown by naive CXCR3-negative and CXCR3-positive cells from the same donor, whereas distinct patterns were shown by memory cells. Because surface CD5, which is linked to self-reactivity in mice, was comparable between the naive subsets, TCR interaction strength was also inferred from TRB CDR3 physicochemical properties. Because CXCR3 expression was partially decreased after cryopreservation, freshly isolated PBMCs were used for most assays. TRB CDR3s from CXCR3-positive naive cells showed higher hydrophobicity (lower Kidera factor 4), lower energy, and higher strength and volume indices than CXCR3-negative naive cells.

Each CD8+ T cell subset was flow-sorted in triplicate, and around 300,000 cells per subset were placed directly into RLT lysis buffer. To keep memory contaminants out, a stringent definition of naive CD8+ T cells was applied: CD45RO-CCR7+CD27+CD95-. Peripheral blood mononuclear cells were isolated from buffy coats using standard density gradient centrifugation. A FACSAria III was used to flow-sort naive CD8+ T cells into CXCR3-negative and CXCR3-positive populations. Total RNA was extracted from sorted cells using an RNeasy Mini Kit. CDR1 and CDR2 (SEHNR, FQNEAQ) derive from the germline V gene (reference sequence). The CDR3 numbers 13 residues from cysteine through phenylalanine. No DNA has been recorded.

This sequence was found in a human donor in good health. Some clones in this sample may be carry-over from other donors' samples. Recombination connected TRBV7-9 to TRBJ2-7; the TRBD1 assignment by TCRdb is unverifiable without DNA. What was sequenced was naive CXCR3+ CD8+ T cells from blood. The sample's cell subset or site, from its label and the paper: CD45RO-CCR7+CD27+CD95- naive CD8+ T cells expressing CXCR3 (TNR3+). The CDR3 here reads CASSLAGTREQYF.